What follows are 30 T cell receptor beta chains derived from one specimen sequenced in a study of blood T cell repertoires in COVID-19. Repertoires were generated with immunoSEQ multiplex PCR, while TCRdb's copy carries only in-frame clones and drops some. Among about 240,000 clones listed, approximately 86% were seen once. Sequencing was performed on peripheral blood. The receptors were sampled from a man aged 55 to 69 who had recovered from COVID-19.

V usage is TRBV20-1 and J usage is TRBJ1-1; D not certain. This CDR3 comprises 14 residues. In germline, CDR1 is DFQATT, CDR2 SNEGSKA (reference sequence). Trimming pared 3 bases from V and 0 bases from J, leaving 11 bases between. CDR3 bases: TGCAGTGCTAGTAAGGAGTCCTTGAACACTGAAGCTTTCTTT. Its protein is CSASKESLNTEAFF.

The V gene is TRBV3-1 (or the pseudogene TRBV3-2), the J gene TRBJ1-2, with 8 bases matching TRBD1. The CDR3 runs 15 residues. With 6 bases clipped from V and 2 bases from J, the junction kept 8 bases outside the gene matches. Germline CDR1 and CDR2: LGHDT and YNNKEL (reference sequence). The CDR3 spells CASSPMTGENYGYTF. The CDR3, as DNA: TGTGCCAGCAGTCCCATGACAGGGGAGAACTATGGCTACACCTTC.

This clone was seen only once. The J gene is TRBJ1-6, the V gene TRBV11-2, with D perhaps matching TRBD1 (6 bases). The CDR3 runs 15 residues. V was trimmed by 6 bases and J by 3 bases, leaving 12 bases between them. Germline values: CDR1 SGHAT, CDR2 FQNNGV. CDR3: CASRDSNNYNSPLHF. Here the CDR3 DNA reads TGTGCCAGCAGGGACAGCAACAACTATAATTCACCCCTCCACTTT.

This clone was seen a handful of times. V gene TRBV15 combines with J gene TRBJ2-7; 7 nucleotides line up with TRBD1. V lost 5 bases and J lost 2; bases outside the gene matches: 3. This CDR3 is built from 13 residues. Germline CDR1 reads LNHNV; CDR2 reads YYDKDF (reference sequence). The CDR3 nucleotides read TGTGCCACCAGCCATGGGACAGCCTACGAGCAGTACTTC. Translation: CATSHGTAYEQYF.

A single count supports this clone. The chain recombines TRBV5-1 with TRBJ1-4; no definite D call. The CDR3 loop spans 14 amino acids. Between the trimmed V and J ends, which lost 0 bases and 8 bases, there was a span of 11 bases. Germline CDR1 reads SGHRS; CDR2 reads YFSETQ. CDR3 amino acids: CASSLDSRGEKLFF. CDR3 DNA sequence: TGCGCCAGCAGCTTGGACAGCCGAGGGGAAAAACTGTTTTTT.

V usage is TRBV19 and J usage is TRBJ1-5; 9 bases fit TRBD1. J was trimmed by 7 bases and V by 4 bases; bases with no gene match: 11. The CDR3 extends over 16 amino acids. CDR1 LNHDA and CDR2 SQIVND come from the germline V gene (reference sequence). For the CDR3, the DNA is TGTGCCAGTAGTAGCGCGGGACAGGGTACAGGGCAGCCCCAGCATTTT. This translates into CASSSAGQGTGQPQHF.

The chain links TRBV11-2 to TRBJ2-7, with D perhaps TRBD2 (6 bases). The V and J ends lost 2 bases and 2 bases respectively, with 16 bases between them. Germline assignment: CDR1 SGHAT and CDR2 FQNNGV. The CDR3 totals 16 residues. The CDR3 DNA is TGTGCCAGCAGCTTATGGGGAGAGGGGAGGCCCTACGAGCAGTACTTC. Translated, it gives CASSLWGEGRPYEQYF.

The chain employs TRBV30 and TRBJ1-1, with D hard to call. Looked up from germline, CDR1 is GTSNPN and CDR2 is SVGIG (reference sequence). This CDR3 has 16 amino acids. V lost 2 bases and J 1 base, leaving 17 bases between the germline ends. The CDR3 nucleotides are TGTGCCTGGAGTCCGGCCCGGGGTTGGGGGAACACTGAAGCTTTCTTT. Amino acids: CAWSPARGWGNTEAFF.

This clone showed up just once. CDR3 loop: CASSPGTGGRTEAFF. For the CDR3, the DNA is TGTGCCAGCAGCCCCGGGACAGGGGGCAGGACTGAAGCTTTCTTT. The genes are TRBV9 and TRBJ1-1, with 12 bases fitting TRBD1. The CDR3 is 15 amino acids. CDR1 and CDR2 from the germline V gene are SGDLS and YYNGEE. V trimming: 4 bases; J trimming: 5 bases; junction bases outside the gene matches: 6.

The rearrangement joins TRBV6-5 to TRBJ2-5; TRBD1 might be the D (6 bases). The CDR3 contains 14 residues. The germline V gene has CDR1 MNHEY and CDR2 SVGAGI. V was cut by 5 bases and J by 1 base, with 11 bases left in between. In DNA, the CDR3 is TGTGCCAGCAGTACCAGGGGCGTCCAAGAGACCCAGTACTTC. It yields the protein CASSTRGVQETQYF.

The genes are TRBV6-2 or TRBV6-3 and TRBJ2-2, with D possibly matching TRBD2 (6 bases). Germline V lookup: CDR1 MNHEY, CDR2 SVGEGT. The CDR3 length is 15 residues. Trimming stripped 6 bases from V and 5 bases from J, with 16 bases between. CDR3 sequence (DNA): TGTGCCAGCAGCACCTCCGGGACTCTTACCGGGGAGCTGTTTTTT. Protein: CASSTSGTLTGELFF.

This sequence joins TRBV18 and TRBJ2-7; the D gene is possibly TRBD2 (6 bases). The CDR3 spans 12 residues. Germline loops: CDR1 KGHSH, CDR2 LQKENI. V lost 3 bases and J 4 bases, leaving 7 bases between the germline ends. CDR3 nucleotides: TGTGCCAGCTCACCGACTAGTTACGAGCAGTACTTC. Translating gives CASSPTSYEQYF.

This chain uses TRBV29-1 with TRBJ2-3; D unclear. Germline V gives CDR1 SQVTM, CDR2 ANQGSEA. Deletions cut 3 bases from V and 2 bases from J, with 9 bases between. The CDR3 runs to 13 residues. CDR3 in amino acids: CSVERRSTDTQYF. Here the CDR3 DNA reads TGCAGCGTTGAGCGGCGGTCCACAGATACGCAGTATTTT.

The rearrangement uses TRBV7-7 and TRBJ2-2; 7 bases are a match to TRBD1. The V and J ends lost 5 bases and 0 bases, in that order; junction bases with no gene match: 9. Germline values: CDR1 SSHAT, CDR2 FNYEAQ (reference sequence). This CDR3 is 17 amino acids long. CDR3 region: CASSPGTGQPNTGELFF. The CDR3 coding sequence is TGTGCCAGCAGCCCGGGGACGGGACAGCCGAACACCGGGGAGCTGTTTTTT.

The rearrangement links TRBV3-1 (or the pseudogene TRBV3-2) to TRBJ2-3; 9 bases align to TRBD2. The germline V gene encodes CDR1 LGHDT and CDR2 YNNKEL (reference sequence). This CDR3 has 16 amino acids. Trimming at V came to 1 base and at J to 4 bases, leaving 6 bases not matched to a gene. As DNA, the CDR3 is TGTGCCAGCAGCCAAGCTCGCGGGGGGGCCGCAGATACGCAGTATTTT. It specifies CASSQARGGAADTQYF.

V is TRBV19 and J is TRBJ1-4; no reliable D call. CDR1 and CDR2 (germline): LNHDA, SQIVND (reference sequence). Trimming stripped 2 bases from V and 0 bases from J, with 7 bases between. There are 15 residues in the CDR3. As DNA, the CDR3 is TGTGCCAGTAGTATATCGCGAGCAACTAATGAAAAACTGTTTTTT. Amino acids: CASSISRATNEKLFF.

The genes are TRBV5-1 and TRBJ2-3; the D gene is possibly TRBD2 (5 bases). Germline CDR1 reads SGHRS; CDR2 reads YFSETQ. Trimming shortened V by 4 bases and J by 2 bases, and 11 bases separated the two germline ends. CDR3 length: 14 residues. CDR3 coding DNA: TGCGCCAGCAGCCGAGGAGGAGCCACAGATACGCAGTATTTT. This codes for CASSRGGATDTQYF.

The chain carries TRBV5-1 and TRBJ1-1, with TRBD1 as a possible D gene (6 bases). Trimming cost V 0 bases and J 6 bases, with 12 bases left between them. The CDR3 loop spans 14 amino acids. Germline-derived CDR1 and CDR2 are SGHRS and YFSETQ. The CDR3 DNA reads TGCGCCAGCAGCTTGGTTCCGGGGGGCTCTGAAGCTTTCTTT. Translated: CASSLVPGGSEAFF. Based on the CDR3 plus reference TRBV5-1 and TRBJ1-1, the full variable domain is KAGVTQTPRYLIKTRGQQVTLSCSPISGHRSVSWYQQTPGQGLQFLFEYFSETQRNKGNFPGRFSGRQFSNSRSEMNVSTLELGDSALYLCASSLVPGGSEAFFGQGTRLTVV.

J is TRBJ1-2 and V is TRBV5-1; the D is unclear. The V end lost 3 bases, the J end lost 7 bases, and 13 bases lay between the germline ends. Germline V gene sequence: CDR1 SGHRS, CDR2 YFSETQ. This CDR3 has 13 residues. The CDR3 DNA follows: TGCGCCAGCAGCTCCCCGGGAGGGTTTGGCTACACCTTC. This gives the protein CASSSPGGFGYTF.

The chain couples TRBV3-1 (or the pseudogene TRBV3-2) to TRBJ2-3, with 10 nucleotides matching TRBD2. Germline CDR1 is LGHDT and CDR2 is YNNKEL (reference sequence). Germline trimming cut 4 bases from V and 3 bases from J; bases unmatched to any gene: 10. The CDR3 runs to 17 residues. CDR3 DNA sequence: TGTGCCAGCAGCCCGCCTAGTCCAGCGGGGGGGACAGATACGCAGTATTTT. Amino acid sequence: CASSPPSPAGGTDTQYF.

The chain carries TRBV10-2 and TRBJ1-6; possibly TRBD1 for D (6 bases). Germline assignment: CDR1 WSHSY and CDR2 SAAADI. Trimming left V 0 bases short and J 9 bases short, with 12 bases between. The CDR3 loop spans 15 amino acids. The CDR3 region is CASSESTGSGSPLHF. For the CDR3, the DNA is TGCGCCAGCAGTGAGTCGACAGGTTCAGGTTCACCCCTCCACTTT.

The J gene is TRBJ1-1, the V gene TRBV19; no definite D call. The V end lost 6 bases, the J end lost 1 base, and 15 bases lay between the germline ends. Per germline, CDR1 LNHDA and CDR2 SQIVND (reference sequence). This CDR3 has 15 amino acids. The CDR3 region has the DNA TGTGCCAGTAGGTTTCGGGAGGGATGGAACACTGAAGCTTTCTTT. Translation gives CASRFREGWNTEAFF.

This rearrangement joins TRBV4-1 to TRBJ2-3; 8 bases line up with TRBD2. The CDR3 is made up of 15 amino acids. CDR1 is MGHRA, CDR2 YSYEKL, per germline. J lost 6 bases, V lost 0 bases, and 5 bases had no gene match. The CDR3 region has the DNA TGCGCCAGCAGCCAAGACGAGCGGGGGAGGGATACGCAGTATTTT. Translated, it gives CASSQDERGRDTQYF.

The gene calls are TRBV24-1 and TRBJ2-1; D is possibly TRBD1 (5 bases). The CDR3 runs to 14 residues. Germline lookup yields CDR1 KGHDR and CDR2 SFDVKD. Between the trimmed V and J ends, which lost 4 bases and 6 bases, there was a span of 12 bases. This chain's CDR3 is CATSDPRQPNEQFF. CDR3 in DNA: TGTGCCACCAGTGACCCAAGACAGCCCAATGAGCAGTTCTTC.

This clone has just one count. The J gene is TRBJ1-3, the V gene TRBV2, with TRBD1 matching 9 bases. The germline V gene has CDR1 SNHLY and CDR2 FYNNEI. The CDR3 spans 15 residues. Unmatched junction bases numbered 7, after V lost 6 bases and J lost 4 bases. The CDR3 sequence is CASSTQGALGNTIYF. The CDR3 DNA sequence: TGTGCCAGCAGCACACAGGGGGCTTTGGGAAACACCATATATTTT.

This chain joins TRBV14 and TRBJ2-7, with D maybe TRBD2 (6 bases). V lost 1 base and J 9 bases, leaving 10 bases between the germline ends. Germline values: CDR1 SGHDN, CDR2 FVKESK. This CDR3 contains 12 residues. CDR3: CASSQGRVGQYV. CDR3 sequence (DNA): TGTGCCAGCAGCCAAGGGAGGGTCGGGCAGTACGTC.

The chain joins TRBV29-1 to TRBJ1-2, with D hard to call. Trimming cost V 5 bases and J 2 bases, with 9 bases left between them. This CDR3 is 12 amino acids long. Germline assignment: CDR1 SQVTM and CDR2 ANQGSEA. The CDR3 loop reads CSVLSSNYGYTF. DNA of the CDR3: TGCAGCGTTTTAAGCTCAAACTATGGCTACACCTTC.

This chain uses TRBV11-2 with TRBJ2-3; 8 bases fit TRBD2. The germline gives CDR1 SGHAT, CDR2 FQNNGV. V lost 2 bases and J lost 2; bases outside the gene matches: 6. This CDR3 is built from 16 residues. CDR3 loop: CASSLLTSEYTDTQYF. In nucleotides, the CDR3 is TGTGCCAGCAGCTTACTGACTAGCGAATACACAGATACGCAGTATTTT.

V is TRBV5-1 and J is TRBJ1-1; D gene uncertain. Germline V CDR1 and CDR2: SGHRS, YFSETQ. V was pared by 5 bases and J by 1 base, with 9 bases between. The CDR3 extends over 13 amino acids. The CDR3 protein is CASSISGNTEAFF. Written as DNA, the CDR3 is TGCGCCAGCAGTATTTCCGGGAACACTGAAGCTTTCTTT.

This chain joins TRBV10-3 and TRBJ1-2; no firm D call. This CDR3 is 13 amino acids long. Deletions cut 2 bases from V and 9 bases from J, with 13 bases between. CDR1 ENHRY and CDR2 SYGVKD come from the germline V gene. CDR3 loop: CAISEKSLNSYTF. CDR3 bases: TGTGCCATCAGTGAGAAATCTCTCAACAGCTACACCTTC.